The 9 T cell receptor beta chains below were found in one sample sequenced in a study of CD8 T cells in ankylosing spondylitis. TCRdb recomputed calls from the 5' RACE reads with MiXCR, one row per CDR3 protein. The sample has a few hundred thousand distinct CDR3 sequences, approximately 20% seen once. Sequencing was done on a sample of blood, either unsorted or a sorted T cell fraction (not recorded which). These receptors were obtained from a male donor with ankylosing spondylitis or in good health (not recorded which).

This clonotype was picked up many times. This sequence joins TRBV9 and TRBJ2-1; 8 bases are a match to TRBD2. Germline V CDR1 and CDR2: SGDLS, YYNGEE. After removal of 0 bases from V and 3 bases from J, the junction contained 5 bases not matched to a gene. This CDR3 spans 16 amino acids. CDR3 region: CASSVVSSGSYNEQFF. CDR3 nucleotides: TGTGCCAGCAGCGTAGTATCGAGCGGGAGCTACAATGAGCAGTTCTTC.

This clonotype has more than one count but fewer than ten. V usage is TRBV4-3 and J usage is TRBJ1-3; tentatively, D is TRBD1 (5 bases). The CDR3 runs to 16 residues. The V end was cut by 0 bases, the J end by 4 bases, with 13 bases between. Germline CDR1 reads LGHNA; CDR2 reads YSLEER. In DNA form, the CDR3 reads TGCGCCAGCAGCCAAGATTGGCAGGGCGCAGGAAACACCATATATTTT. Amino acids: CASSQDWQGAGNTIYF.

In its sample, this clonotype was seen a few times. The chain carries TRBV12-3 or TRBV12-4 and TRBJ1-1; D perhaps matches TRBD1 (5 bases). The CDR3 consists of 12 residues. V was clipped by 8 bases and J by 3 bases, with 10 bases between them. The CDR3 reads CASVAGDTEAFF. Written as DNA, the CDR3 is TGTGCCAGCGTTGCGGGGGACACTGAAGCTTTCTTT.

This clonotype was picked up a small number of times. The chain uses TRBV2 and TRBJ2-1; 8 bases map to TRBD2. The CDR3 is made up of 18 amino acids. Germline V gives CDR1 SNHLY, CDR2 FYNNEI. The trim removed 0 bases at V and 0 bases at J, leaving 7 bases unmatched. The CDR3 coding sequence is TGTGCCAGCAGTGAAGCGGTGGCTAGCGGGTCCTCCTACAATGAGCAGTTCTTC. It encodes CASSEAVASGSSYNEQFF.

The CDR3 nucleotides are TGTGCCAGCTATGGGATGTTGACTAGCAGGGAGACCCAGTACTTC. This codes for CASYGMLTSRETQYF. This chain connects TRBV7-9 to TRBJ2-5; 7 bases are a match to TRBD2. The CDR3 consists of 15 residues. CDR1 is SEHNR and CDR2 is FQNEAQ in the germline V gene (reference sequence). V shed 8 bases, J shed 5 bases, and the junction held 14 bases outside the gene matches.

The CDR3: CSARGFPDRVYEQYF. The DNA for the CDR3 is TGCAGTGCTAGAGGTTTCCCGGACAGGGTGTACGAGCAGTACTTC. The chain couples TRBV20-1 to TRBJ2-7; 8 nucleotides agree with TRBD1. The germline CDR1 and CDR2 sequences are DFQATT and SNEGSKA (reference sequence). The V and J ends lost 1 base and 4 bases, in that order; junction bases with no gene match: 9. This CDR3 is 15 amino acids long.

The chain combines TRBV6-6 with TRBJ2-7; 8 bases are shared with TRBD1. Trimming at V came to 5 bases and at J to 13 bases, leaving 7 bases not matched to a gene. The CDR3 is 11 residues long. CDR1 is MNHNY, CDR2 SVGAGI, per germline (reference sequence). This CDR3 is CASSLRDRRYF. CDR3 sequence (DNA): TGTGCCAGCAGTCTCCGGGACAGGAGATACTTC.

DNA for the CDR3: TGTGCCAGCAGCGTCAGGGGGCGGAACATTCAGTACTTC. Its protein product is CASSVRGRNIQYF. This sequence joins TRBV14 and TRBJ2-4; TRBD1 agrees at 8 bases. Unmatched junction bases numbered 4, after V lost 5 bases and J lost 7 bases. The CDR3 totals 13 residues. Germline V gene lookup returns CDR1 SGHDN and CDR2 FVKESK.

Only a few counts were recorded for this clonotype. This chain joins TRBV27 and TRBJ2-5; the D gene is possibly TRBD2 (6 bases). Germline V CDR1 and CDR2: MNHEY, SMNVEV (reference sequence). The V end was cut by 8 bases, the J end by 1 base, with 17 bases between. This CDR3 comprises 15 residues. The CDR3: CASGLSSGSQETQYF. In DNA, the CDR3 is TGTGCCAGCGGGCTCTCAAGCGGGTCCCAAGAGACCCAGTACTTC.